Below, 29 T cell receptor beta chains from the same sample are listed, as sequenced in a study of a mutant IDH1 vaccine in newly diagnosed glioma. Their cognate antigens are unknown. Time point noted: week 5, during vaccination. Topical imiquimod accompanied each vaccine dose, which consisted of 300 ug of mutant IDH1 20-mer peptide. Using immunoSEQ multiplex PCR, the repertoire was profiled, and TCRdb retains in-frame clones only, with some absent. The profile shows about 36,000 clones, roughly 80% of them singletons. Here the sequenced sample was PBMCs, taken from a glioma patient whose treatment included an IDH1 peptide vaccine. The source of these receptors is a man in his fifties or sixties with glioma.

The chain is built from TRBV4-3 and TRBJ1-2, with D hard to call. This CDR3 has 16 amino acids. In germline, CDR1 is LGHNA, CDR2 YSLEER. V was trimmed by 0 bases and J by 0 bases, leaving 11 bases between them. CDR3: CASSQDPAIPNYGYTF. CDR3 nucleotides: TGCGCCAGCAGCCAAGACCCCGCGATACCTAACTATGGCTACACCTTC.

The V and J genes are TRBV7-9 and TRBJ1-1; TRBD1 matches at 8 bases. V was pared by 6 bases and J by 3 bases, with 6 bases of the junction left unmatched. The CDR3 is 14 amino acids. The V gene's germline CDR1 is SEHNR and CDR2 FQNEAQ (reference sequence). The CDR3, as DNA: TGTGCCAGCAGACCTCAGGGGGCAGACACTGAAGCTTTCTTT. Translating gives CASRPQGADTEAFF.

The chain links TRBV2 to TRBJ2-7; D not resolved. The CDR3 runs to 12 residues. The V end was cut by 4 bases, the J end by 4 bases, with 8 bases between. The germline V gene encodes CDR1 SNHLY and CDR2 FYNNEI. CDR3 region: CASSVAQYEQYF. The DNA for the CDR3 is TGTGCCAGCAGTGTCGCGCAGTACGAGCAGTACTTC.

CDR3 in DNA: TGTGCCAGCAGCTTTGACAGGGGCGCGAGTGGCTACACCTTC. It translates to CASSFDRGASGYTF. V gene TRBV7-2 combines with J gene TRBJ1-2; 8 nucleotides agree with TRBD1. Germline-derived CDR1 and CDR2 are SGHTA and FQGNSA. J was trimmed by 7 bases and V by 3 bases; bases with no gene match: 7. This CDR3 has 14 amino acids.

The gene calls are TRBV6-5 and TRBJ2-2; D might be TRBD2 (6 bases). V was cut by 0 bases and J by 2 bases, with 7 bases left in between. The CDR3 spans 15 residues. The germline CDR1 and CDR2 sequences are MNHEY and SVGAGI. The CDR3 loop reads CASSYSRGNTGELFF. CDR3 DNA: TGTGCCAGCAGTTACTCGCGGGGAAACACCGGGGAGCTGTTTTTT.

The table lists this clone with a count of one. This chain's CDR3 is CASSNLVSGANVLTF. Here the CDR3 DNA reads TGTGCCAGTAGTAATTTGGTATCTGGGGCCAACGTCCTGACTTTC. The rearrangement uses TRBV19 and TRBJ2-6; no reliable D call. This CDR3 comprises 15 residues. The germline V and J ends were trimmed by 4 bases and 1 base, with 8 bases remaining between them. CDR1 and CDR2 (germline): LNHDA, SQIVND (reference sequence).

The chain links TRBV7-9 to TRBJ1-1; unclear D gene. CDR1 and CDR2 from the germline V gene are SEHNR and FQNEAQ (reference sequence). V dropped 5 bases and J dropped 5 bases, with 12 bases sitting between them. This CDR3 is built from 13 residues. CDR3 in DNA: TGTGCCAGCAGCCCAAGTGGTTGGACTGAAGCTTTCTTT. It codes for CASSPSGWTEAFF.

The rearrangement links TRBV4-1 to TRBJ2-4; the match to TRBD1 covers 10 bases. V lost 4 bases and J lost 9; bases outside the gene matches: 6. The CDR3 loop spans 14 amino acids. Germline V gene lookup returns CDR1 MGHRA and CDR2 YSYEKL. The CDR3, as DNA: TGCGCCAGCAGCCCGACAGGGGGCGAGGTCATTCAGTACTTC. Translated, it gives CASSPTGGEVIQYF.

The CDR3 spells CASSLMGQNTEAFF. The CDR3 nucleotides are TGTGCCAGCAGCTTAATGGGACAGAACACTGAAGCTTTCTTT. The V and J genes are TRBV7-3 and TRBJ1-1, with D possibly TRBD1 on 6 matching bases. V lost 1 base to trimming and J lost 1 base, with 7 bases between them. The CDR3 is 14 amino acids. The germline V gene encodes CDR1 SGHTA and CDR2 FQGTGA.

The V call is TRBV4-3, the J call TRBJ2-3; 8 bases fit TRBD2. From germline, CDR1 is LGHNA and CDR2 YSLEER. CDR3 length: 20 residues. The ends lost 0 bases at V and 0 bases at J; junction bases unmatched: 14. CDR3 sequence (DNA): TGCGCCAGCAGCCAAGATTTAGCCGGCGGGGGGAGGACTAGCACAGATACGCAGTATTTT. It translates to CASSQDLAGGGRTSTDTQYF.

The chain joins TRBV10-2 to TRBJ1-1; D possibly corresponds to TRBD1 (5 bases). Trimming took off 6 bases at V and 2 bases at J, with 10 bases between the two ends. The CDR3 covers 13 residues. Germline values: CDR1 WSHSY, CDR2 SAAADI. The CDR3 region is CASRWGGNTEAFF. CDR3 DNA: TGCGCCAGCAGGTGGGGCGGTAACACTGAAGCTTTCTTT.

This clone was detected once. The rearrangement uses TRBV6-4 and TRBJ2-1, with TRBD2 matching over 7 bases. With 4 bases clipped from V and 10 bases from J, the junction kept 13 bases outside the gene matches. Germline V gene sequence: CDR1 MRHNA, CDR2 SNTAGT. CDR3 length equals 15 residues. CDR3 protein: CASSVFAGAPREQFF. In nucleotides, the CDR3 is TGTGCCAGCAGTGTTTTTGCGGGAGCACCACGGGAGCAGTTCTTC.

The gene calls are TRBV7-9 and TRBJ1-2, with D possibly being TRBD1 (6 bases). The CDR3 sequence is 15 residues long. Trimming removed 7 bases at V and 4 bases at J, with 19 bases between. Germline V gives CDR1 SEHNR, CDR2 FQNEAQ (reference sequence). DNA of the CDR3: TGTGCCAGCACCATCTACAGGGATGTCGGCTATGGCTACACCTTC. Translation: CASTIYRDVGYGYTF.

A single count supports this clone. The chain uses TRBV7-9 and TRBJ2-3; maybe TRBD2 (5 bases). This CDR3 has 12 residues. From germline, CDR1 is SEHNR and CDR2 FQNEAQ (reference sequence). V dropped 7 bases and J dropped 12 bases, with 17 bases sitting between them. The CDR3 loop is CASTSGGLFQYF. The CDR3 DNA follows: TGTGCCAGCACCTCGGGCGGGCTGTTCCAGTATTTT. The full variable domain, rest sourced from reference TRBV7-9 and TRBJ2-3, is DTGVSQNPRHKITKRGQNVTFRCDPISEHNRLYWYRQTLGQGPEFLTYFQNEAQLEKSRLLSDRFSAERPKGSFSTLEIQRTEQGDSAMYLCASTSGGLFQYFGPGTRLTVL.

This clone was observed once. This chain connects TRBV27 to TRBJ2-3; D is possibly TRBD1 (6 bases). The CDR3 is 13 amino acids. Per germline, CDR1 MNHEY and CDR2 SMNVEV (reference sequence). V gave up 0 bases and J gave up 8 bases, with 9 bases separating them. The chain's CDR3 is CASSLSPRGTQYF. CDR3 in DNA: TGTGCCAGCAGTTTATCCCCCAGGGGTACGCAGTATTTT.

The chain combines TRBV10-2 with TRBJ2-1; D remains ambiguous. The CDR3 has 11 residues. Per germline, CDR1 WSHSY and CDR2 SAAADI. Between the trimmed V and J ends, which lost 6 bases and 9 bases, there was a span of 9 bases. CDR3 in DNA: TGCGCCAGCAGCCAAGGAGCTGAGCAGTTCTTC. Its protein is CASSQGAEQFF.

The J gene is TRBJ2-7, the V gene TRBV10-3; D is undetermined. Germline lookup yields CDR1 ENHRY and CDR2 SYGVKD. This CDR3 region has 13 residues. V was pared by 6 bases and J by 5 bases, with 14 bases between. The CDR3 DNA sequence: TGTGCCATCAGGGATCGAGGAGCTGACGAGCAGTACTTC. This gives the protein CAIRDRGADEQYF.

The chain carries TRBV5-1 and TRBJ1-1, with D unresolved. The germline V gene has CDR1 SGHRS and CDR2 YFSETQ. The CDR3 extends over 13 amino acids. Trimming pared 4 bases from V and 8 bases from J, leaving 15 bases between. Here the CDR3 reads CASSPIGELEAFF. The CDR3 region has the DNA TGCGCCAGCAGCCCAATCGGGGAACTAGAAGCTTTCTTT.

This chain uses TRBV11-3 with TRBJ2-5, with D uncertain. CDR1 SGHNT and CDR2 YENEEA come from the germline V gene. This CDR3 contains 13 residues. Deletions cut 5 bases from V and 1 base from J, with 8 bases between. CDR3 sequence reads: CASSVETQETQYF. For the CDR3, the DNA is TGTGCCAGCAGCGTGGAAACCCAAGAGACCCAGTACTTC.

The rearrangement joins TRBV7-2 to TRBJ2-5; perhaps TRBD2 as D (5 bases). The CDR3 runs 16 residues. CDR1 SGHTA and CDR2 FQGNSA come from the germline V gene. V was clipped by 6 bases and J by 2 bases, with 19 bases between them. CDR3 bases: TGTGCCAGCAGTTCTCAAGCGGAAGGGAAGCAAGAGACCCAGTACTTC. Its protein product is CASSSQAEGKQETQYF.

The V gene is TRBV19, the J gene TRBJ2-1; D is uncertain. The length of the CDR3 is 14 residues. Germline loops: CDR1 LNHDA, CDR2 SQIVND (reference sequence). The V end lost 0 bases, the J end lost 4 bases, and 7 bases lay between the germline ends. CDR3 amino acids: CASSIDNLYNEQFF. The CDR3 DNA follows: TGTGCCAGTAGTATAGACAACTTATACAATGAGCAGTTCTTC.

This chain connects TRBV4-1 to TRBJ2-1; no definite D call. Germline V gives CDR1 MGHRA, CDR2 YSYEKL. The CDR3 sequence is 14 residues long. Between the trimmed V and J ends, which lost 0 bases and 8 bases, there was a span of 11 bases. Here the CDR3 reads CASSQEPGPHEQFF. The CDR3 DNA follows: TGCGCCAGCAGCCAAGAACCGGGCCCACATGAGCAGTTCTTC.

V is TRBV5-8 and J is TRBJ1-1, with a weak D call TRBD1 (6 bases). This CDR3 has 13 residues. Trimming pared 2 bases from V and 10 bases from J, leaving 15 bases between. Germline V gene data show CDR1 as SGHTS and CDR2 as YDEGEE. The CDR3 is CASSLGQNRGAFF. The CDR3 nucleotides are TGTGCCAGCAGCTTAGGACAGAATAGAGGAGCTTTCTTT.

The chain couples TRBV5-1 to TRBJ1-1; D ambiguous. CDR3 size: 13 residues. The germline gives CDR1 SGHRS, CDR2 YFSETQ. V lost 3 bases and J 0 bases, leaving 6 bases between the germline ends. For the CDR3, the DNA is TGCGCCAGCAGCTCCCCCATGAACACTGAAGCTTTCTTT. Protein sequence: CASSSPMNTEAFF.

Written as DNA, the CDR3 is TGTGCCTGGATCGCGAGACCGCCTCGGACTGAAGCTTTCTTT. This sequence encodes CAWIARPPRTEAFF. This rearrangement joins TRBV30 to TRBJ1-1; the D is unclear. This CDR3 region has 14 residues. Germline V lookup: CDR1 GTSNPN, CDR2 SVGIG (reference sequence). V was cut by 4 bases and J by 5 bases, with 17 bases left in between.

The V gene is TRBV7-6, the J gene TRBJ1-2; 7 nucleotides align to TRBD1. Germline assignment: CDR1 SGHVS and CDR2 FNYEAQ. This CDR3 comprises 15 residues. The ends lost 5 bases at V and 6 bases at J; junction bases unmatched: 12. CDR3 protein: CASSPILGDRNGYTF. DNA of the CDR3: TGTGCCAGCAGCCCCATCCTCGGGGACAGAAATGGCTACACCTTC.

The DNA for the CDR3 is TGTGCCAGCAGCACCCGGAAGGGGCAGGATCAGCCCCAGCATTTT. This encodes CASSTRKGQDQPQHF. The rearrangement uses TRBV21-1 and TRBJ1-5; whether TRBD1, the table's D call, matches the DNA was not checked. TRBV21-1 is a listed pseudogene. The CDR3 is 15 amino acids.

The CDR3: CASSYSSGNTIYF. Written as DNA, the CDR3 is TGTGCCAGCAGTTACTCTTCTGGAAACACCATATATTTT. This chain links TRBV6-6 with TRBJ1-3; D gene ambiguous. CDR1 MNHNY and CDR2 SVGAGI come from the germline V gene (reference sequence). The CDR3 covers 13 residues. Between the trimmed V and J ends, which lost 0 bases and 1 base, there was a span of 1 base.

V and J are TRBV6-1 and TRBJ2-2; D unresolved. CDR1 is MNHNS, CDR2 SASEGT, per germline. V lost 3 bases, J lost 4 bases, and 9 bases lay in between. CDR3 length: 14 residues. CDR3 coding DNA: TGTGCCAGCAGTGAGCAAGTTATCACCGGGGAGCTGTTTTTT. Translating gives CASSEQVITGELFF.